These 9 T cell receptor beta chains were sequenced from one sample in a study of T cell responses to AZD1222 COVID-19 vaccine. The data were produced by immunoSEQ multiplex PCR, yet TCRdb's version contains in-frame clones alone and is incomplete. The sample gives approximately 120,000 clones, about 90% of which show up once; approximately 1% is in the top ten. Sequences were derived from peripheral blood, sampled on day 0 of AZD1222 vaccination. All receptors derive from an adult in good health.

The CDR3 DNA sequence: TGTGCCAGCAGCCCGGACAGATATGGCTACACCTTC. Amino acid sequence: CASSPDRYGYTF. The chain has TRBV7-8 and TRBJ1-2; weak D call: TRBD1 (6 bases). CDR3 length equals 12 residues. Per the germline V gene, CDR1 is SGHVS and CDR2 is FQNEAQ. V lost 5 bases and J lost 5, with 9 bases in between.

V usage is TRBV15 and J usage is TRBJ1-3; D is possibly TRBD1 (5 bases). The germline CDR1 and CDR2 sequences are LNHNV and YYDKDF (reference sequence). V was trimmed by 1 base and J by 1 base, leaving 11 bases between them. This CDR3 spans 16 amino acids. The CDR3 DNA follows: TGTGCCACCAGCAGAGGTGGGGCCATGTCTGGAAACACCATATATTTT. This codes for CATSRGGAMSGNTIYF.

The chain carries TRBV3-1 (or the pseudogene TRBV3-2) and TRBJ2-7, with 10 bases identical to TRBD2. CDR3 length equals 16 residues. Germline V gives CDR1 LGHDT, CDR2 YNNKEL (reference sequence). V lost 4 bases to trimming and J lost 6 bases; unmatched junction nucleotides: 12. The CDR3 protein is CASSLRAGGPFGEQYF. CDR3 in DNA: TGTGCCAGCAGCCTTAGAGCGGGAGGGCCTTTTGGCGAGCAGTACTTC.

This clone came up once. The chain is built from TRBV3-1 (or the pseudogene TRBV3-2) and TRBJ2-3, with 8 bases matching TRBD2. Germline V gives CDR1 LGHDT, CDR2 YNNKEL (reference sequence). The CDR3 contains 17 residues. Trimming removed 1 base from V and 4 bases from J; junction bases left unmatched: 10. The CDR3 region has the DNA TGTGCCAGCAGCCAAGTTCCAGCGGGAGTGAGGGCAGATACGCAGTATTTT. Its protein is CASSQVPAGVRADTQYF.

The chain uses TRBV3-1 (or the pseudogene TRBV3-2) and TRBJ1-6, with TRBD1 matching 11 bases. The CDR3 is 16 amino acids. V lost 4 bases and J lost 9; bases outside the gene matches: 8. Per germline, CDR1 LGHDT and CDR2 YNNKEL (reference sequence). CDR3 coding DNA: TGTGCCAGCAGCCGGAGCGCCGGGACAGGGGGTTCACCCCTCCACTTT. It codes for CASSRSAGTGGSPLHF.

Only one count was recorded for this clone. V gene TRBV3-1 (or the pseudogene TRBV3-2) combines with J gene TRBJ2-2; perhaps D is TRBD1 or TRBD2 (5 bases each). The CDR3 is 15 amino acids. Germline values: CDR1 LGHDT, CDR2 YNNKEL (reference sequence). The V end was cut by 1 base, the J end by 7 bases, with 13 bases between. For the CDR3, the DNA is TGTGCCAGCAGCCAAGCCCACGCAGGGAGCGGGGAGCTGTTTTTT. It specifies CASSQAHAGSGELFF.

This clone was counted once. The chain joins TRBV5-1 to TRBJ2-5; weak D call: TRBD2 (5 bases). CDR1 is SGHRS, CDR2 YFSETQ, per germline. Trimming took off 1 base at V and 5 bases at J, with 18 bases between the two ends. CDR3 size: 16 residues. The CDR3 here is CASSLSSGIRGETQYF. DNA of the CDR3: TGCGCCAGCAGCTTGTCCAGCGGCATCCGCGGGGAGACCCAGTACTTC.

The sample holds one count of this clone. The rearrangement links TRBV29-1 to TRBJ1-1; D may be TRBD1 (6 bases). Germline-derived CDR1 and CDR2 are SQVTM and ANQGSEA. The CDR3 is made up of 12 amino acids. Deletions cut 3 bases from V and 4 bases from J, with 9 bases between. The chain's CDR3 is CSVDQGGTEAFF. CDR3 DNA sequence: TGCAGCGTTGACCAAGGGGGCACTGAAGCTTTCTTT.

The V and J genes are TRBV9 and TRBJ2-1; no firm D call. The CDR3 covers 14 residues. Trimming left V 4 bases short and J 0 bases short, with 8 bases between. CDR1 and CDR2 from the germline V gene are SGDLS and YYNGEE. The CDR3 nucleotides read TGTGCCAGCAGCCCACAGAGCTCCTACAATGAGCAGTTCTTC. Translating it yields CASSPQSSYNEQFF.